The 17 T cell receptor beta chains below all came from one sample that was sequenced in a study of blood T cell repertoires in COVID-19. TCRdb keeps only in-frame clones here, not all; method: immunoSEQ multiplex PCR. The data show 100,000 to 150,000 clones, with over 75% seen just once and about 3.6% held by the top ten. The material sequenced was peripheral blood. The receptors shown here come from a woman aged 60-70 years with acute or convalescent COVID-19.

The chain combines TRBV5-1 with TRBJ1-2, with D possibly being TRBD1 (6 bases). This CDR3 has 13 amino acids. V lost 1 base to trimming and J lost 5 bases, with 9 bases between them. The germline V gene has CDR1 SGHRS and CDR2 YFSETQ. DNA for the CDR3: TGCGCCAGCAGCTTGAACAGGGAATATGGCTACACCTTC. Its protein is CASSLNREYGYTF.

The chain recombines TRBV7-9 with TRBJ2-6; 7 bases map to TRBD2. Per germline, CDR1 SEHNR and CDR2 FQNEAQ (reference sequence). Unmatched junction bases numbered 12, after V lost 7 bases and J lost 0 bases. This CDR3 region has 18 residues. CDR3 protein: CASNNGRTGPSGANVLTF. In nucleotides, the CDR3 is TGTGCCAGCAACAACGGGAGGACGGGACCCTCTGGGGCCAACGTCCTGACTTTC.

CDR3 in amino acids: CASSLGTGGRVTQYF. CDR3 DNA sequence: TGTGCCAGCAGCTTGGGGACAGGGGGCCGGGTGACCCAGTACTTC. The V and J genes are TRBV5-6 and TRBJ2-5; TRBD1 agrees at 11 bases. CDR1 is SGHDT, CDR2 YYEEEE, per germline. V was pared by 0 bases and J by 7 bases, with 5 bases of the junction left unmatched. The CDR3 is made up of 15 amino acids.

This clone was observed a handful of times. This chain links TRBV12-3 or TRBV12-4 with TRBJ2-2, with D uncertain. The CDR3 is 13 amino acids. Trimming removed 3 bases at V and 4 bases at J, with 6 bases between. CDR3 loop: CASSFNPTGELFF. CDR3 DNA: TGTGCCAGCAGTTTTAATCCCACCGGGGAGCTGTTTTTT.

The chain is built from TRBV6-5 and TRBJ2-1; D gene unclear. The germline V and J ends were trimmed by 6 bases and 8 bases, with 11 bases remaining between them. The length of the CDR3 is 12 residues. Germline values: CDR1 MNHEY, CDR2 SVGAGI. This chain's CDR3 is CASRTRLDEQFF. Here the CDR3 DNA reads TGTGCCAGCAGAACTCGTTTAGATGAGCAGTTCTTC.

The chain employs TRBV28 and TRBJ2-3; perhaps TRBD2 as D (6 bases). Germline CDR1 is MDHEN and CDR2 is SYDVKM. V gave up 6 bases and J gave up 6 bases, with 31 bases separating them. There are 19 residues in the CDR3. DNA for the CDR3: TGTGCCAGCAGCTTAATGCCCTCGGGAGCTACCCCACAAACGGATACGCAGTATTTT. The encoded protein is CASSLMPSGATPQTDTQYF.

This rearrangement joins TRBV12-5 to TRBJ1-2; TRBD1 is a possible D gene (6 bases). Per germline, CDR1 LGHNT and CDR2 FRNRAP. Between the trimmed V and J ends, which lost 4 bases and 8 bases, there was a span of 23 bases. This CDR3 spans 16 amino acids. The DNA of the CDR3 is TGTGCTAGTGGTTCGCAGTTCGGACAGCGACGGGGAGGCTACACCTTC. Residues: CASGSQFGQRRGGYTF.

This clone was detected once. The V and J genes are TRBV7-9 and TRBJ1-2; 10 positions match TRBD1. CDR3 size: 16 residues. Germline-derived CDR1 and CDR2 are SEHNR and FQNEAQ (reference sequence). With 5 bases clipped from V and 8 bases from J, the junction kept 14 bases outside the gene matches. CDR3 sequence: CASSRTDRGPGGGYTF. The DNA of the CDR3 is TGTGCCAGCAGCCGCACAGACAGGGGGCCTGGGGGAGGCTACACCTTC.

The chain uses TRBV18 and TRBJ2-2; a possible D gene is TRBD1 (5 bases). This CDR3 contains 13 residues. V was trimmed by 3 bases and J by 6 bases, leaving 8 bases between them. Germline V gene data show CDR1 as KGHSH and CDR2 as LQKENI. The CDR3 loop reads CASSPRVAGELFF. For the CDR3, the DNA is TGTGCCAGCTCACCCAGGGTTGCCGGGGAGCTGTTTTTT.

This clone appeared a few times. V and J are TRBV6-5 and TRBJ2-5; possible D gene TRBD2, 6 bases. This CDR3 has 16 residues. V lost 2 bases, J lost 5 bases, and 18 bases lay in between. Germline lookup yields CDR1 MNHEY and CDR2 SVGAGI. The CDR3 loop is CASSYDRFPGGETQYF. The DNA of the CDR3 is TGTGCCAGCAGTTACGATCGGTTCCCTGGGGGGGAGACCCAGTACTTC.

The chain combines TRBV12-3 or TRBV12-4 with TRBJ2-7; no firm D call. The V end lost 2 bases, the J end lost 13 bases, and 15 bases lay between the germline ends. This CDR3 has 12 amino acids. The CDR3 DNA follows: TGTGCCAGCAGTTTAATTGGTAGCACCCAATACTTC. Translated: CASSLIGSTQYF.

The chain links TRBV28 to TRBJ2-1; D perhaps matches TRBD2 (6 bases). V lost 4 bases and J lost 7, with 17 bases in between. CDR3 size: 15 residues. CDR1 and CDR2 (germline): MDHEN, SYDVKM. The chain's CDR3 is CASSSRGGGANEQFF. In DNA, the CDR3 is TGTGCCAGCAGTTCCCGGGGAGGCGGGGCGAATGAGCAGTTCTTC.

In the case of this clone: Other nucleotide sequences from this sample produce the same CDR3. The genes are TRBV28 and TRBJ1-6; D not certain. Germline values: CDR1 MDHEN, CDR2 SYDVKM. This CDR3 region has 14 residues. Trimming left V 3 bases short and J 7 bases short, with 10 bases between. CDR3 coding DNA: TGTGCCAGCAGTTTGGGTCACAGAAATTCACCCCTCCACTTT. This sequence encodes CASSLGHRNSPLHF.

The V gene is TRBV9, the J gene TRBJ1-3; D remains unclear. The V gene lost 0 bases and the J gene lost 4 bases, with 17 bases spanning the gap. The CDR3 loop spans 17 amino acids. CDR1 is SGDLS, CDR2 YYNGEE, per germline. The CDR3 region has the DNA TGTGCCAGCAGCGTAGCCGCGCGAGGGTATTCGGGAAACACCATATATTTT. Translation gives CASSVAARGYSGNTIYF.

CDR3 sequence reads: CASSEGQGNSPLHF. DNA of the CDR3: TGTGCCAGCAGTGAGGGACAGGGAAATTCACCCCTCCACTTT. The J gene is TRBJ1-6, the V gene TRBV6-1, with 9 bases lining up with TRBD1. CDR3 length equals 14 residues. With V trimmed by 3 bases and J by 7 bases, 1 base remained unmatched. CDR1 and CDR2 from the germline V gene are MNHNS and SASEGT.

The genes are TRBV19 and TRBJ1-2; D is perhaps TRBD1 (5 bases). Germline CDR1 and CDR2: LNHDA and SQIVND (reference sequence). The CDR3 totals 16 residues. V was clipped by 7 bases and J by 8 bases, with 26 bases between them. CDR3: CASTKLGGDEVSGYTF. The CDR3 region has the DNA TGTGCCAGTACTAAACTGGGAGGGGACGAGGTTTCCGGCTACACCTTC. Based on the CDR3 plus reference TRBV19 and TRBJ1-2, the full variable domain is DGGITQSPKYLFRKEGQNVTLSCEQNLNHDAMYWYRQDPGQGLRLIYYSQIVNDFQKGDIAEGYSVSREKKESFPLTVTSAQKNPTAFYLCASTKLGGDEVSGYTFGSGTRLTVV.

V is TRBV6-1 and J is TRBJ1-1; D is undetermined. Germline lookup yields CDR1 MNHNS and CDR2 SASEGT. This CDR3 has 14 residues. V gave up 0 bases and J gave up 1 base, with 6 bases separating them. CDR3 sequence reads: CASSEASPNTEAFF. CDR3 nucleotide sequence: TGTGCCAGCAGTGAAGCCTCCCCGAACACTGAAGCTTTCTTT.